This T cell receptor beta chain was sequenced for a study of cytomegalovirus exposure and HLA in healthy donors. Findings of the study overall: Association of approximately 16,000 TCR beta sequences with HLA alleles was found at 0.05 false discovery rate in a later analysis.

The PCR was carried out with 60 Vbeta primers and 13 Jbeta primers. The protocol was immunoSEQ multiplex PCR, while the TCRdb copy is restricted to in-frame clones and leaves out a portion. The sample yields approximately 150,000 clones, 64% seen once. Germline-derived CDR1 and CDR2 are MNHNS and SASEGT. The V gene lost 6 bases and the J gene lost 8 bases, with 16 bases spanning the gap. The CDR3 consists of 13 residues. A word on this clone: Its antigen is undetermined.

The sequence was collected from a woman aged 30 to 39 in good health and CMV-seropositive. The V call is TRBV6-1, the J call TRBJ1-2; no reliable D call. The sequenced sample was PBMCs. DNA of the CDR3: TGTGCCAGCAGCGTATCAAGCGGTGGCGGCTACACCTTC. It translates to CASSVSSGGGYTF.